This T cell receptor (beta chain) was identified during a study of shared clonotypes between healthy human individuals. Study findings and constraints: The generation probabilities recorded for non-shared clonotypes fell below those of clonotypes shared by all four donors.

Over several immunoSEQ plates, each subset's genomic DNA was distributed in even portions. Profiling relied on immunoSEQ multiplex PCR, and the TCRdb table lists in-frame clones only, not all of them. The sample lists about 2 million clones, 85% to 95% occurring once. This clone has a single count. Its antigen is unknown. The material sequenced was naive CD4+ T cells sorted from blood. As for subset: CD45RA+ positively selected. This TCR derives from a young man in good health.

CDR3 coding DNA: TGCGCCAGCAGTGCGCAGGGGGCGGGGTACGAGCAGTACTTC. This sequence encodes CASSAQGAGYEQYF. The rearrangement joins TRBV10-2 to TRBJ2-7; TRBD1 agrees at 8 bases. Germline CDR1 and CDR2: WSHSY and SAAADI. The CDR3 totals 14 residues. V lost 4 bases and J lost 4; bases outside the gene matches: 6.